Below are 16 T cell receptor beta chains sequenced from a single sample in a study of blood T cell repertoires in COVID-19. Repertoires were generated with immunoSEQ multiplex PCR, while TCRdb's copy carries only in-frame clones and drops some. Found here are about 250,000 clones, roughly 80% of them singletons; the top ten hold roughly 10%. Sequences were obtained from peripheral blood. These receptors were collected from a man older than 75 with acute or convalescent COVID-19.

The rearrangement uses TRBV5-1 and TRBJ2-1, with 9 bases matching TRBD2. The CDR3 loop spans 16 amino acids. Germline loops: CDR1 SGHRS, CDR2 YFSETQ. J lost 4 bases, V lost 0 bases, and 5 bases had no gene match. CDR3: CASSLDPAGGYNEQFF. Written as DNA, the CDR3 is TGCGCCAGCAGCTTGGACCCAGCGGGGGGTTACAATGAGCAGTTCTTC.

The gene calls are TRBV7-2 and TRBJ1-5, with D maybe TRBD1 (5 bases). CDR1 and CDR2 (germline): SGHTA, FQGNSA. The V end was cut by 5 bases, the J end by 0 bases, with 14 bases between. The length of the CDR3 is 16 residues. The CDR3 reads CASSIAGKSSNQPQHF. The CDR3 coding sequence is TGTGCCAGCAGCATCGCAGGGAAATCTAGCAATCAGCCCCAGCATTTT.

The V call is TRBV18, the J call TRBJ1-1, with TRBD1 matching over 9 bases. V lost 4 bases and J lost 5; bases outside the gene matches: 11. Germline V gives CDR1 KGHSH, CDR2 LQKENI. The CDR3 totals 16 residues. In DNA, the CDR3 is TGTGCCAGCTCACACGCCGGGACAGGGACAGGTACTGAAGCTTTCTTT. It codes for CASSHAGTGTGTEAFF.

The chain recombines TRBV10-3 with TRBJ2-7; 8 nucleotides align to TRBD1. The CDR3 extends over 16 amino acids. Germline values: CDR1 ENHRY, CDR2 SYGVKD. With V trimmed by 3 bases and J by 1 base, 8 bases remained unmatched. CDR3 loop: CAISDSRTGSSYEQYF. Here the CDR3 DNA reads TGTGCCATCAGTGATTCGCGGACAGGGAGTTCCTACGAGCAGTACTTC.

This clone was found a few times. DNA of the CDR3: TGTGCCAGCAGCACAAAGGGGACATATGGAAACACCATATATTTT. Translation gives CASSTKGTYGNTIYF. J is TRBJ1-3 and V is TRBV6-5, with a tentative D call TRBD1 (6 bases). CDR1 and CDR2 from the germline V gene are MNHEY and SVGAGI. Trimming took 6 bases from V and 3 from J, leaving 15 bases between them. This CDR3 contains 15 residues.

V and J are TRBV2 and TRBJ2-5, with TRBD2 matching over 9 bases. Germline V gene lookup returns CDR1 SNHLY and CDR2 FYNNEI. The V gene end was trimmed by 3 bases and the J gene end by 2 bases; junction bases not matched to a gene: 16. The CDR3 totals 19 residues. CDR3 region: CASSDTRSRLAVKQETQYF. DNA of the CDR3: TGTGCCAGCAGTGACACCCGCTCCAGACTAGCGGTTAAACAAGAGACCCAGTACTTC.

The rearrangement uses TRBV28 and TRBJ1-4; D gene ambiguous. CDR1 and CDR2 (germline): MDHEN, SYDVKM. The CDR3 has 14 residues. The ends were cut back, 7 bases at V and 7 bases at J, with 16 bases in the middle. CDR3 nucleotides: TGTGCCAGCACCCTACCAAGTTACCCTGAAAAACTGTTTTTT. The encoded protein is CASTLPSYPEKLFF.

Worth noting for this clone: Distinct nucleotide sequences in the sample also encode this CDR3. This chain uses TRBV7-2 with TRBJ2-1; 8 bases agree with TRBD2. Germline assignment: CDR1 SGHTA and CDR2 FQGNSA. The CDR3 contains 16 residues. J gave up 4 bases and V 5 bases, and 10 bases lay outside the gene matches. The CDR3 sequence: CASSLGLAERYNEQFF. The CDR3 bases are TGTGCCAGCAGCCTCGGACTAGCAGAGAGATACAATGAGCAGTTCTTC.

The chain joins TRBV5-6 to TRBJ1-2, with 10 positions matching TRBD1. Germline V gives CDR1 SGHDT, CDR2 YYEEEE. The CDR3 is 14 amino acids. Losses at the gene ends were 1 base for V and 5 bases for J; bases not matched to a gene: 2. Here the CDR3 DNA reads TGTGCCAGCAGCTTGAGGGACAGGGGTTATGGCTACACCTTC. Amino acids: CASSLRDRGYGYTF.

The genes are TRBV7-6 and TRBJ2-5; D possibly corresponds to TRBD1 (5 bases). The germline CDR1 and CDR2 sequences are SGHVS and FNYEAQ. The CDR3 consists of 16 residues. V lost 0 bases, J lost 5 bases, and 16 bases lay in between. CDR3 DNA sequence: TGTGCCAGCAGCTTAGCGGGGCTTGGAACCGTGGAGACCCAGTACTTC. As protein: CASSLAGLGTVETQYF.

The chain has TRBV19 and TRBJ2-5, with D possibly being TRBD2 (6 bases). Trimming pared 7 bases from V and 5 bases from J, leaving 20 bases between. This CDR3 is 15 amino acids long. Per germline, CDR1 LNHDA and CDR2 SQIVND (reference sequence). CDR3 in DNA: TGTGCCAGTACCATCCGGTGGGCAGGAGGGGAGACCCAGTACTTC. Residues: CASTIRWAGGETQYF.

This clone has more than one count but fewer than ten. The V and J genes are TRBV2 and TRBJ2-5; 13 bases fit TRBD2. From germline, CDR1 is SNHLY and CDR2 FYNNEI. The CDR3 length is 15 residues. Losses at the gene ends were 5 bases for V and 4 bases for J; bases not matched to a gene: 4. The CDR3 loop reads CASSKGLAGVETQYF. CDR3 in DNA: TGTGCCAGCAGTAAAGGACTAGCGGGAGTAGAGACCCAGTACTTC.

This sequence joins TRBV6-5 and TRBJ2-7; D not resolved. V was shortened by 0 bases and J by 5 bases, with 11 bases between the two germline ends. Germline CDR1 MNHEY, CDR2 SVGAGI. The CDR3 contains 14 residues. The CDR3 loop is CASSYSWSSDEQYF. The CDR3 DNA reads as TGTGCCAGCAGTTACTCGTGGAGCTCTGACGAGCAGTACTTC.

The chain couples TRBV18 to TRBJ2-1; 7 bases fit TRBD1. The CDR3 sequence is 16 residues long. The junction had 10 bases not matched to a gene; V was cut back by 3 bases and J by 5 bases. CDR1 is KGHSH, CDR2 LQKENI, per germline. The DNA for the CDR3 is TGTGCCAGCTCACCGGTATTAGGGGGCCTGAACAATGAGCAGTTCTTC. It specifies CASSPVLGGLNNEQFF.

The CDR3: CASSPASGASNTGELFF. In nucleotides, the CDR3 is TGCGCCAGCAGCCCCGCCTCTGGGGCCTCGAACACCGGGGAGCTGTTTTTT. This chain connects TRBV5-1 to TRBJ2-2; a possible D gene is TRBD1 (5 bases). The germline CDR1 and CDR2 sequences are SGHRS and YFSETQ. The CDR3 totals 17 residues. With 4 bases removed from V and 0 bases from J, the gap between germline ends came to 16 bases.

The chain couples TRBV2 to TRBJ2-1, with 10 positions matching TRBD2. Germline loops: CDR1 SNHLY, CDR2 FYNNEI. CDR3 length equals 20 residues. Trimming cost V 5 bases and J 1 base; bases outside gene matches: 17. As DNA, the CDR3 is TGTGCCAGCAGTCCCCCGGGAGGGCTAGCGGGGGCCGGGTCCTACAATGAGCAGTTCTTC. Translation gives CASSPPGGLAGAGSYNEQFF.